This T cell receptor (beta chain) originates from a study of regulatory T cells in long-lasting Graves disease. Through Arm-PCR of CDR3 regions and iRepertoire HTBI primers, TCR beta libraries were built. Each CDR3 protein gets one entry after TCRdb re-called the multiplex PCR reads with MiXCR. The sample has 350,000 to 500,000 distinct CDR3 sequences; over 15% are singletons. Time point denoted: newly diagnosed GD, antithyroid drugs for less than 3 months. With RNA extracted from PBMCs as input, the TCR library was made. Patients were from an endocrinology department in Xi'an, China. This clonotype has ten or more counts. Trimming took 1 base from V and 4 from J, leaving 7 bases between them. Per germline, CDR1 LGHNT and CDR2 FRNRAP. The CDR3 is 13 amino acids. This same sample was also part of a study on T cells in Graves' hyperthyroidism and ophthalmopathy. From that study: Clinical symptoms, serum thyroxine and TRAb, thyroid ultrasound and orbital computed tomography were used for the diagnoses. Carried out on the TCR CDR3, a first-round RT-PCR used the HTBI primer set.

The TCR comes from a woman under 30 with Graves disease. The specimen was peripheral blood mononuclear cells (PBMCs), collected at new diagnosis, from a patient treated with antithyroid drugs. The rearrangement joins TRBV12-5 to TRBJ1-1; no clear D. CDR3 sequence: CASGLGGFTEAFF. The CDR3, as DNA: TGTGCTAGTGGTTTGGGCGGTTTCACTGAAGCTTTCTTT. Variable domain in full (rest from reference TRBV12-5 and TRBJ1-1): DARVTQTPRHKVTEMGQEVTMRCQPILGHNTVFWYRQTMMQGLELLAYFRNRAPLDDSGMPKDRFSAEMPDATLATLKIQPSEPRDSAVYFCASGLGGFTEAFFGQGTRLTVV.